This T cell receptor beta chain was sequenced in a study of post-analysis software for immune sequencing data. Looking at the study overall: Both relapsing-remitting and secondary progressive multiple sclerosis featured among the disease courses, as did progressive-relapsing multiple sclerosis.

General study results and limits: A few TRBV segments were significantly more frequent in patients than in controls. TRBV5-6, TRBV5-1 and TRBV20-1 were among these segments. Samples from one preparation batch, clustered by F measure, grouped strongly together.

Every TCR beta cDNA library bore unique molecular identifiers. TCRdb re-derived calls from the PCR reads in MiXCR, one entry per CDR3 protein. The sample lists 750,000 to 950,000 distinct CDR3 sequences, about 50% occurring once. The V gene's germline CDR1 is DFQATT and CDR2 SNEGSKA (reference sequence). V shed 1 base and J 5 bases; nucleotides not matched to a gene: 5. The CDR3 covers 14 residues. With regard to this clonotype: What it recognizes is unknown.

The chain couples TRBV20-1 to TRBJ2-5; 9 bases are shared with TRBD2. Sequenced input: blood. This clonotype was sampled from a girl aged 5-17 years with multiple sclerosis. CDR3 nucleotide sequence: TGCAGTGCTAGAGTACCTAGCGGGATTGAGACCCAGTACTTC. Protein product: CSARVPSGIETQYF.